A selection of T cell receptor beta chains follows, all from one sample in a study of CD8 T cells in ankylosing spondylitis. MiXCR, run by TCRdb on the 5' RACE reads, gives a single entry per CDR3 protein. Of around 480,000 distinct CDR3 sequences in the sample, over 15% were seen once. The sequencing sample was made of blood, either unsorted or a sorted T cell fraction (not recorded which). The origin of the receptors is a male donor with ankylosing spondylitis. The CDR3 runs from the conserved cysteine through the conserved F or W. Fields, in order: clone size, V gene, J gene, D gene, CDR3 protein, CDR3 DNA. The D gene is left open where the match is weak. Expanded clones get a size class; other rows say once, few or many, or leave the size out.

size: .
V: TRBV12-3/TRBV12-4
J: TRBJ2-5
D: TRBD1
CDR3: CASSLGTGVTSETQYF
DNA: TGTGCCAGCAGTTTAGGGACAGGGGTAACCTCGGAGACCCAGTACTTC

size: few
V: TRBV5-1
J: TRBJ2-7
D: TRBD2
CDR3: CASSSGLAGGLYEQYF
DNA: TGCGCCAGCAGCTCGGGACTAGCGGGGGGACTTTACGAGCAGTACTTC

size: .
V: TRBV6-1
J: TRBJ1-4
D: TRBD1
CDR3: CASKKGSTDRNEKLFF
DNA: TGTGCCAGCAAAAAAGGAAGTACGGACAGGAATGAAAAACTGTTTTTT

size: .
V: TRBV5-1
J: TRBJ2-1
D: .
CDR3: CASSLVANEYNEQFF
DNA: TGCGCCAGCAGCTTGGTAGCTAACGAGTACAATGAGCAGTTCTTC

size: .
V: TRBV7-2
J: TRBJ2-3
D: TRBD2
CDR3: CATQGLAGTDTQYF
DNA: TGTGCCACCCAAGGACTAGCGGGCACAGATACGCAGTATTTT

size: .
V: TRBV23-1
J: TRBJ2-4
D: .
CDR3: CASSRTFGTLLAKNIQYF
DNA: TGCGCCAGCAGTCGAACATTTGGGACACTTCTGGCCAAAAACATTCAGTACTTC

size: few
V: TRBV4-2
J: TRBJ2-1
D: TRBD2
CDR3: CASSQELAEYYNEQFF
DNA: TGTGCCAGCAGCCAAGAACTAGCGGAGTACTACAATGAGCAGTTCTTC

size: .
V: TRBV7-2
J: TRBJ2-1
D: TRBD2
CDR3: CASSSGTSVNEQFF
DNA: TGTGCCAGCAGCTCCGGGACTAGCGTCAATGAGCAGTTCTTC

size: many
V: TRBV13
J: TRBJ2-3
D: TRBD2
CDR3: CASSLFPVVLAGATDTQYF
DNA: TGTGCCAGCAGCTTATTCCCAGTGGTTCTAGCGGGGGCCACAGATACGCAGTATTTT

size: .
V: TRBV13
J: TRBJ1-1
D: .
CDR3: CASSTRTDVRKNTEAFF
DNA: TGTGCCAGCAGCACAAGGACAGATGTAAGGAAGAACACTGAAGCTTTCTTT

size: .
V: TRBV10-3
J: TRBJ2-7
D: .
CDR3: CAISLGLLYEQYF
DNA: TGTGCCATCAGCTTGGGGCTCCTCTACGAGCAGTACTTC

size: .
V: TRBV5-5
J: TRBJ1-1
D: .
CDR3: CASNLGGNTEAFF
DNA: TGTGCCAGCAACTTGGGGGGGAACACTGAAGCTTTCTTT

size: many
V: TRBV4-3
J: TRBJ1-1
D: .
CDR3: CASSQAQNTEAFF
DNA: TGCGCCAGCAGCCAAGCACAGAACACTGAAGCTTTCTTT

size: .
V: TRBV20-1
J: TRBJ2-1
D: .
CDR3: CSARTPGANYNEQFF
DNA: TGCAGTGCTAGAACTCCGGGGGCGAACTACAATGAGCAGTTCTTC

size: .
V: TRBV7-3
J: TRBJ2-3
D: .
CDR3: CASSTSPDTQYF
DNA: TGTGCCAGCAGCACTAGTCCGGATACGCAGTATTTT

size: few
V: TRBV7-9
J: TRBJ2-7
D: TRBD1
CDR3: CASSFGTVSYEQYF
DNA: TGTGCCAGCAGCTTCGGGACAGTGTCCTACGAGCAGTACTTC